Following are 25 T cell receptor beta chains from one sample sequenced in a study of control samples from healthy donors and cancer patients. Some clones are missing from TCRdb's copy, which holds only in-frame ones; the method was immunoSEQ multiplex PCR. The sample includes under 450,000 clones, over 75% seen only once; the top ten take around 6.4%. The sample was PBMCs. The receptors originated from a man aged 35-49 years with head and neck cancer.

The CDR3 reads CATRDRGKADTQYF. CDR3 DNA sequence: TGTGCCACCAGGGACAGGGGAAAAGCAGATACGCAGTATTTT. This chain joins TRBV24-1 and TRBJ2-3; 9 bases match TRBD1. After removal of 7 bases from V and 4 bases from J, the junction contained 5 bases not matched to a gene. CDR3 size: 14 residues. CDR1 is KGHDR, CDR2 SFDVKD, per germline.

V is TRBV6-1 and J is TRBJ2-3; 9 bases fit TRBD2. The V gene end was trimmed by 3 bases and the J gene end by 1 base; junction bases not matched to a gene: 5. Germline V CDR1 and CDR2: MNHNS, SASEGT. This CDR3 spans 16 amino acids. The CDR3 region is CASSDGGRAGTDTQYF. As DNA, the CDR3 is TGTGCCAGCAGTGATGGCGGGAGGGCCGGCACAGATACGCAGTATTTT.

In DNA form, the CDR3 reads TGTGCCAGCAGCGGGACGGACAGGGGGTGGTCTGGCTACACCTTC. Its translation: CASSGTDRGWSGYTF. The V gene is TRBV5-4, the J gene TRBJ1-2, with 10 bases aligning to TRBD1. From germline, CDR1 is SGHNT and CDR2 YYREEE (reference sequence). The CDR3 loop spans 15 amino acids. V lost 4 bases to trimming and J lost 7 bases; unmatched junction nucleotides: 10. The whole variable domain, filled in from reference TRBV5-4 and TRBJ1-2, reads ETGVTQSPTHLIKTRGQQVTLRCSSQSGHNTVSWYQQALGQGPQFIFQYYREEENGRGNFPPRFSGLQFPNYSSELNVNALELDDSALYLCASSGTDRGWSGYTFGSGTRLTVV.

V and J are TRBV7-8 and TRBJ2-5; 9 bases line up with TRBD2. V lost 6 bases and J lost 5; bases outside the gene matches: 10. The CDR3 loop spans 15 amino acids. CDR1 and CDR2 from the germline V gene are SGHVS and FQNEAQ. CDR3 coding DNA: TGTGCCAGCAGTACTCATAGCGGGAGTGGGGAGACCCAGTACTTC. Its translation: CASSTHSGSGETQYF.

This sequence joins TRBV6-4 and TRBJ2-3, with 8 bases that match TRBD2. Losses at the gene ends were 6 bases for V and 0 bases for J; bases not matched to a gene: 5. The germline V gene encodes CDR1 MRHNA and CDR2 SNTAGT. The CDR3 covers 15 residues. In nucleotides, the CDR3 is TGTGCCAGCAGACTCACTAGCGGAAGCACAGATACGCAGTATTTT. Encoded protein: CASRLTSGSTDTQYF.

The chain has TRBV4-3 and TRBJ1-2, with unresolved D. Trimming took off 4 bases at V and 7 bases at J, with 19 bases between the two ends. CDR3 length equals 15 residues. Germline assignment: CDR1 LGHNA and CDR2 YSLEER. Here the CDR3 reads CASSPQWDIMRGYTF. The CDR3 DNA sequence: TGCGCCAGCAGCCCACAGTGGGATATAATGCGTGGCTACACCTTC.

The chain carries TRBV7-3 and TRBJ2-3; the match to TRBD1 covers 9 bases. The V gene's germline CDR1 is SGHTA and CDR2 FQGTGA. After removal of 5 bases from V and 4 bases from J, the junction contained 7 bases not matched to a gene. The CDR3 covers 15 residues. Written as DNA, the CDR3 is TGTGCCAGCAGCCCAACGACAGGGGGAGCAGATACGCAGTATTTT. This gives the protein CASSPTTGGADTQYF.

The chain carries TRBV24-1 and TRBJ2-1, with TRBD1 matching over 8 bases. The CDR3 consists of 14 residues. Germline trimming cut 2 bases from V and 10 bases from J; bases unmatched to any gene: 6. The germline CDR1 and CDR2 sequences are KGHDR and SFDVKD. The CDR3 DNA reads as TGTGCCACCAGTGATTCCAATGCAGGGGGCGAGCAGTTCTTC. Amino acid sequence: CATSDSNAGGEQFF.

J is TRBJ1-6 and V is TRBV6-5; possibly TRBD1 for D (6 bases). This CDR3 is built from 14 residues. Per germline, CDR1 MNHEY and CDR2 SVGAGI. The ends were cut back, 6 bases at V and 3 bases at J, with 9 bases in the middle. This chain's CDR3 is CASRAGVYNSPLHF. The CDR3 bases are TGTGCCAGCAGAGCAGGGGTCTATAATTCACCCCTCCACTTT.

The chain uses TRBV6-5 and TRBJ2-7, with TRBD2 identical over 7 bases. Trimming removed 6 bases from V and 3 bases from J; junction bases left unmatched: 8. Germline CDR1 is MNHEY and CDR2 is SVGAGI. The CDR3 has 14 residues. CDR3 sequence reads: CASRRPGGGYEQYF. In DNA, the CDR3 is TGTGCCAGCAGACGTCCTGGCGGGGGCTACGAGCAGTACTTC.

This chain uses TRBV6-6 with TRBJ2-7, with no clear D. The CDR3 sequence is 11 residues long. V was trimmed by 6 bases and J by 3 bases, leaving 6 bases between them. Germline V gives CDR1 MNHNY, CDR2 SVGAGI (reference sequence). As DNA, the CDR3 is TGTGCCAGCAGAAAGAACTACGAGCAGTACTTC. It specifies CASRKNYEQYF.

CDR3 residues: CASSQDSRGVSSYNEQFF. CDR3 nucleotide sequence: TGCGCCAGCAGCCAGGACTCGCGGGGGGTTAGCTCCTACAATGAGCAGTTCTTC. The V call is TRBV5-1, the J call TRBJ2-1, with 8 bases identical to TRBD2. The germline gives CDR1 SGHRS, CDR2 YFSETQ. The CDR3 totals 18 residues. Trimming took 4 bases from V and 0 from J; bases not matched to a gene: 12.

V gene TRBV5-4 combines with J gene TRBJ2-7, with D possibly TRBD1 on 6 matching bases. This CDR3 is 20 amino acids long. Trimming took off 3 bases at V and 0 bases at J, with 28 bases between the two ends. Germline V lookup: CDR1 SGHNT, CDR2 YYREEE (reference sequence). CDR3 nucleotide sequence: TGTGCCAGCAGCTCGTCCCAACGGGGCAACCCCAGGGGTAGCTCCTACGAGCAGTACTTC. It codes for CASSSSQRGNPRGSSYEQYF.

The gene calls are TRBV24-1 and TRBJ2-2; D gene ambiguous. V was shortened by 3 bases and J by 0 bases, with 10 bases between the two germline ends. This CDR3 has 16 residues. Germline loops: CDR1 KGHDR, CDR2 SFDVKD. This CDR3 reads CATSDRTAPNTGELFF. The CDR3 nucleotides read TGTGCCACCAGTGATCGGACGGCACCGAACACCGGGGAGCTGTTTTTT.

This clone was seen a single time. The rearrangement joins TRBV19 to TRBJ1-1, with TRBD1 identical over 7 bases. V shed 6 bases and J 4 bases; nucleotides not matched to a gene: 8. The length of the CDR3 is 14 residues. Germline CDR1 and CDR2: LNHDA and SQIVND (reference sequence). In nucleotides, the CDR3 is TGTGCCAGTAGCCAAATGGGGACAGCCACTGAAGCTTTCTTT. This translates into CASSQMGTATEAFF.

The V and J genes are TRBV5-6 and TRBJ2-1, with TRBD2 identical over 11 bases. The CDR3 loop spans 16 amino acids. Germline values: CDR1 SGHDT, CDR2 YYEEEE. Trimming took 1 base from V and 4 from J; bases not matched to a gene: 4. The CDR3 nucleotides read TGTGCCAGCAGCTTGTTCACTAGCGGGAGTTACAATGAGCAGTTCTTC. This gives the protein CASSLFTSGSYNEQFF.

The rearrangement joins TRBV6-5 to TRBJ1-6; D is uncertain. The length of the CDR3 is 14 residues. Germline loops: CDR1 MNHEY, CDR2 SVGAGI. Deletions cut 8 bases from V and 7 bases from J, with 15 bases between. CDR3 sequence reads: CASSPQTLNSPLHF. CDR3 DNA: TGTGCCAGCTCTCCACAAACCTTAAATTCACCCCTCCACTTT.

V gene TRBV27 combines with J gene TRBJ2-7, with TRBD2 matching over 10 bases. Losses at the gene ends were 8 bases for V and 2 bases for J; bases not matched to a gene: 9. The CDR3 covers 15 residues. Germline-derived CDR1 and CDR2 are MNHEY and SMNVEV (reference sequence). CDR3 nucleotides: TGTGCCAGCTCGACCCGAACTAGCGGGGCCTACGAGCAGTACTTC. Amino acid sequence: CASSTRTSGAYEQYF.

The gene calls are TRBV6-6 and TRBJ1-6; 7 bases match TRBD1. Trimming cost V 6 bases and J 8 bases; bases outside gene matches: 10. This CDR3 is built from 15 residues. In germline, CDR1 is MNHNY, CDR2 SVGAGI (reference sequence). The CDR3 reads CASSRQGSGDSPLHF. CDR3 DNA sequence: TGTGCCAGCAGCCGACAGGGCAGCGGCGATTCACCCCTCCACTTT.

J is TRBJ2-2 and V is TRBV19; 8 positions match TRBD2. The CDR3 covers 16 residues. The V and J ends lost 4 bases and 3 bases, in that order; junction bases with no gene match: 7. In germline, CDR1 is LNHDA, CDR2 SQIVND (reference sequence). CDR3 region: CASSRSGTRDTGELFF. The CDR3 DNA is TGTGCCAGTAGTAGGTCCGGGACTAGGGACACCGGGGAGCTGTTTTTT.

This sequence joins TRBV24-1 and TRBJ2-3; D unresolved. Trimming cost V 0 bases and J 0 bases, with 9 bases left between them. The CDR3 sequence is 16 residues long. Germline CDR1 reads KGHDR; CDR2 reads SFDVKD. CDR3 DNA: TGTGCCACCAGTGATTTGGCGGATACCAGCACAGATACGCAGTATTTT. This translates into CATSDLADTSTDTQYF.

The V gene is TRBV5-6, the J gene TRBJ2-2; no reliable D call. This CDR3 spans 13 amino acids. The germline CDR1 and CDR2 sequences are SGHDT and YYEEEE. V was cut by 4 bases and J by 6 bases, with 10 bases left in between. In DNA form, the CDR3 reads TGTGCCAGCAGCCTCACAGCCGCCGGGGAGCTGTTTTTT. Protein: CASSLTAAGELFF.

The V and J genes are TRBV6-5 and TRBJ1-1; D gene unclear. The germline gives CDR1 MNHEY, CDR2 SVGAGI. Trimming removed 7 bases from V and 4 bases from J, with 13 bases in between. The CDR3 consists of 13 residues. CDR3 DNA sequence: TGTGCCAGCATCCTAAGTCCAGGCACTGAAGCTTTCTTT. This encodes CASILSPGTEAFF.

The V call is TRBV19, the J call TRBJ1-5, with TRBD1 as a possible D gene (6 bases). CDR3 size: 14 residues. V dropped 3 bases and J dropped 6 bases, with 12 bases sitting between them. In germline, CDR1 is LNHDA, CDR2 SQIVND (reference sequence). The CDR3 DNA sequence: TGTGCCAGTAGTATGGGCAGGGGAGGTCAGCCCCAGCATTTT. This codes for CASSMGRGGQPQHF.

The rearrangement joins TRBV2 to TRBJ1-1; no firm D call. Germline lookup yields CDR1 SNHLY and CDR2 FYNNEI. V lost 6 bases, J lost 4 bases, and 21 bases lay in between. This CDR3 spans 16 amino acids. The CDR3 spells CASSPGRAALGTEAFF. The CDR3 nucleotides read TGTGCCAGCAGCCCCGGGAGGGCAGCATTGGGCACTGAAGCTTTCTTT.